The sequence of this TCR beta chain was determined in a study of T cells in Graves' hyperthyroidism and ophthalmopathy. Aged 18 to 65, the patients had hyperthyroidism that was newly diagnosed and had lasted under 2 months. TCR beta CDR3 regions were amplified from RNA. HTBI primers were used for first-round RT-PCR of the TCR CDR3. TCRdb called the multiplex PCR reads again in MiXCR, with one record for every CDR3 protein. The repertoire holds 300,000 to 400,000 distinct CDR3 sequences, with under 25% as singletons. This sequence was found in a woman between 45 and 60 years old with Graves' hyperthyroidism. The sample was blood.

This CDR3 is CASTPYWTGHLNWPYEQYF. The CDR3 nucleotides are TGTGCCAGCACTCCCTACTGGACAGGGCACCTAAATTGGCCCTACGAGCAGTACTTC. V usage is TRBV12-3 or TRBV12-4 and J usage is TRBJ2-7; 8 bases fit TRBD1. Germline trimming cut 7 bases from V and 2 bases from J; bases unmatched to any gene: 22. The CDR3 is 19 amino acids.